The 29 T cell receptor beta chains in this list originate from one sample, sequenced in a study of T-cell reconstitution after alpha-beta-depleted transplantation in children. TCRbeta library construction was performed incorporating unique molecular identifiers. Using its own MiXCR run on the PCR reads, TCRdb lists one record per CDR3 protein. The table has about 540,000 distinct CDR3 sequences, roughly a quarter seen once; the top ten hold 36%. Sequencing used PBMCs, obtained before TCRalphabeta/CD19-depleted stem cell transplant. The receptors stem from a boy in the first two years of life with Wiskott-Aldrich syndrome, due to receive a stem cell transplant.

This chain connects TRBV15 to TRBJ2-1, with no clear D. The CDR3 loop spans 11 amino acids. Germline-derived CDR1 and CDR2 are LNHNV and YYDKDF (reference sequence). V gave up 0 bases and J gave up 9 bases, with 3 bases separating them. CDR3 region: CATSRDSEQFF. The CDR3 coding sequence is TGTGCCACCAGCAGAGATTCTGAGCAGTTCTTC.

This sequence joins TRBV4-2 and TRBJ1-5, with D perhaps TRBD1 (5 bases). CDR3 length: 16 residues. Germline V gene sequence: CDR1 LGHNA, CDR2 YNFKEQ. The V end lost 0 bases, the J end lost 0 bases, and 9 bases lay between the germline ends. The CDR3 DNA is TGTGCCAGCAGCCAAGAAAGGGGCGATAGCAATCAGCCCCAGCATTTT. Amino acids: CASSQERGDSNQPQHF.

The CDR3 DNA reads as TGTGCCAGCAGCAAGGGGGGGAAAGGGGAGCAGTACTTC. Protein product: CASSKGGKGEQYF. V is TRBV7-2 and J is TRBJ2-7; tentatively, D is TRBD2 (7 bases). The ends were cut back, 5 bases at V and 7 bases at J, with 15 bases in the middle. Per germline, CDR1 SGHTA and CDR2 FQGNSA. The length of the CDR3 is 13 residues.

This clonotype was recorded a few times. The chain recombines TRBV12-3 or TRBV12-4 with TRBJ2-4; 8 nucleotides align to TRBD1. V gave up 6 bases and J gave up 4 bases; unmatched junction bases: 2. The CDR3 sequence is 13 residues long. CDR3 bases: TGTGCCAGCAGCAGGGGGCGGAAAAACATTCAGTACTTC. Its protein product is CASSRGRKNIQYF.

CDR3 loop: CASSPIGLVYEQYF. The CDR3 coding sequence is TGCGCCAGCAGCCCAATCGGACTAGTCTACGAGCAGTACTTC. V gene TRBV5-1 combines with J gene TRBJ2-7; 7 bases line up with TRBD2. CDR3 length equals 14 residues. The V segment lost 4 bases and the J segment 3 bases; nucleotides outside the gene matches: 7. Germline values: CDR1 SGHRS, CDR2 YFSETQ.

This clonotype has only a few counts. V gene TRBV7-6 combines with J gene TRBJ1-2, with D perhaps matching TRBD1 (5 bases). The CDR3 extends over 15 amino acids. The germline V gene encodes CDR1 SGHVS and CDR2 FNYEAQ. V lost 1 base and J 4 bases, leaving 13 bases between the germline ends. CDR3 sequence (DNA): TGTGCCAGCAGCTTAGGGGGCCAGGGCTCCTATGGCTACACCTTC. It codes for CASSLGGQGSYGYTF. Full variable domain (remainder filled in from reference TRBV7-6 and TRBJ1-2): GAGVSQSPRYKVTKRGQDVALRCDPISGHVSLYWYRQALGQGPEFLTYFNYEAQQDKSGLPNDRFSAERPEGSISTLTIQRTEQRDSAMYRCASSLGGQGSYGYTFGSGTRLTVV.

The V call is TRBV28, the J call TRBJ2-1, with 7 bases matching TRBD1. The germline V gene has CDR1 MDHEN and CDR2 SYDVKM. V shed 4 bases and J 7 bases; nucleotides not matched to a gene: 7. The CDR3 length is 14 residues. The CDR3 loop reads CASSWGTASNEQFF. CDR3 sequence (DNA): TGTGCCAGCAGTTGGGGGACAGCCTCTAATGAGCAGTTCTTC.

This clonotype appeared a few times. This rearrangement joins TRBV7-8 to TRBJ2-1; 7 bases are shared with TRBD2. The V gene end was trimmed by 1 base and the J gene end by 12 bases; junction bases not matched to a gene: 3. This CDR3 region has 12 residues. The germline V gene has CDR1 SGHVS and CDR2 FQNEAQ. The CDR3 DNA is TGTGCCAGCAGCTTAGTGACTAGCTTGCAGTTCTTC. Its translation is CASSLVTSLQFF.

This clonotype was found a few times. This sequence joins TRBV3-1 and TRBJ1-2; unclear D gene. The CDR3 is 12 residues long. Germline-derived CDR1 and CDR2 are LGHDT and YNNKEL (reference sequence). Trimming removed 0 bases at V and 6 bases at J, with 5 bases between. Here the CDR3 reads CASSQEGDGYTF. In nucleotides, the CDR3 is TGTGCCAGCAGCCAAGAAGGTGATGGCTACACCTTC.

This clonotype was observed a few times. The J gene is TRBJ1-1, the V gene TRBV10-3; 7 nucleotides agree with TRBD1. The J segment lost 3 bases and the V segment lost 6 bases, leaving 10 bases of the junction unmatched. CDR3 length: 15 amino acids. Germline V lookup: CDR1 ENHRY, CDR2 SYGVKD. CDR3 bases: TGTGCCATCAGAGGGATTGGACAGGTCGACACTGAAGCTTTCTTT. This translates into CAIRGIGQVDTEAFF.

This chain links TRBV5-1 with TRBJ2-7, with D maybe TRBD2 (6 bases). The CDR3 is 15 amino acids. V gave up 4 bases and J gave up 1 base, with 15 bases separating them. Germline values: CDR1 SGHRS, CDR2 YFSETQ. Here the CDR3 DNA reads TGCGCCAGCAGCCCCGCCAGGACTACGTCCTACGAGCAGTACTTC. Translating gives CASSPARTTSYEQYF. The variable domain in full, with the rest retrieved from reference TRBV5-1 and TRBJ2-7, is KAGVTQTPRYLIKTRGQQVTLSCSPISGHRSVSWYQQTPGQGLQFLFEYFSETQRNKGNFPGRFSGRQFSNSRSEMNVSTLELGDSALYLCASSPARTTSYEQYFGPGTRLTVT.

The CDR3 region is CASSGGGAASSYNEQFF. The CDR3 bases are TGTGCCAGCAGCGGGGGGGGGGCCGCCTCCTCCTACAATGAGCAGTTCTTC. The chain has TRBV11-3 and TRBJ2-1; possible D gene TRBD2, 7 bases. CDR3 length: 17 residues. V was trimmed by 5 bases and J by 0 bases, leaving 17 bases between them. The germline V gene has CDR1 SGHNT and CDR2 YENEEA.

In DNA form, the CDR3 reads TGTGCCAGCTCTCCGAGACAATATGATACGCAGTATTTT. Translation gives CASSPRQYDTQYF. The chain joins TRBV18 to TRBJ2-3; no reliable D call. The CDR3 extends over 13 amino acids. V lost 6 bases and J lost 6, with 13 bases in between. The germline V gene encodes CDR1 KGHSH and CDR2 LQKENI.

The gene calls are TRBV30 and TRBJ1-6, with D possibly being TRBD1 (6 bases). CDR1 GTSNPN and CDR2 SVGIG come from the germline V gene (reference sequence). The germline V and J ends were trimmed by 3 bases and 8 bases, with 20 bases remaining between them. The CDR3 has 16 residues. CDR3 sequence reads: CAWSRWLTGHDSPLHF. The CDR3 DNA reads TGTGCCTGGAGCCGCTGGTTGACAGGCCATGATTCACCCCTCCACTTT.

Note on this clonotype: At one end the junction does not follow the germline gene, possibly because of a read error. The rearrangement joins TRBV20-1 to TRBJ2-1; 11 bases align to TRBD1. The CDR3 is 16 amino acids. Germline assignment: CDR1 DFQATT and CDR2 SNEGSKA (reference sequence). CDR3 in amino acids: CCARDPRGTGGDEQFF. CDR3 sequence (DNA): TGCTGTGCTAGAGATCCGAGGGGGACAGGGGGTGATGAGCAGTTCTTC.

The J gene is TRBJ1-1, the V gene TRBV18, with 7 nucleotides matching TRBD1. The CDR3 length is 16 residues. The ends lost 4 bases at V and 0 bases at J; junction bases unmatched: 8. The germline V gene has CDR1 KGHSH and CDR2 LQKENI. The DNA of the CDR3 is TGTGCCAGCTCACTGACCGGGACAGATATGAACACTGAAGCTTTCTTT. This translates into CASSLTGTDMNTEAFF.

The CDR3 sequence is CASRHRGTANYGYTF. Here the CDR3 DNA reads TGTGCCAGCAGGCACAGGGGAACAGCTAACTATGGCTACACCTTC. The genes are TRBV6-1 and TRBJ1-2, with TRBD1 matching 7 bases. Germline V gene sequence: CDR1 MNHNS, CDR2 SASEGT. V shed 6 bases and J 0 bases; nucleotides not matched to a gene: 7. The CDR3 spans 15 residues.

V is TRBV27 and J is TRBJ2-7; TRBD2 matches 7 bases. V was clipped by 2 bases and J by 3 bases; unmatched bases: 7. Germline V gene lookup returns CDR1 MNHEY and CDR2 SMNVEV (reference sequence). The CDR3 sequence is 15 residues long. CDR3 residues: CASSLPGTKVYEQYF. The CDR3, as DNA: TGTGCCAGCAGTTTACCCGGGACTAAAGTCTACGAGCAGTACTTC.

This clonotype has only a few counts. This chain connects TRBV29-1 to TRBJ2-2, with 10 nucleotides matching TRBD2. Germline-derived CDR1 and CDR2 are SQVTM and ANQGSEA. V dropped 7 bases and J dropped 2; count of bases not matched to a gene: 4. The CDR3 sequence is 14 residues long. CDR3 region: CSGRLAGNTGELFF. The CDR3 DNA reads as TGCAGCGGTCGACTAGCGGGTAACACCGGGGAGCTGTTTTTT.

The chain employs TRBV14 and TRBJ2-1, with a tentative D call TRBD1 (6 bases). Trimming took 4 bases from V and 0 from J, leaving 10 bases between them. The CDR3 has 15 amino acids. Germline assignment: CDR1 SGHDN and CDR2 FVKESK. The CDR3 nucleotides are TGTGCCAGCAGCCTTCGGACAGACTCCTACAATGAGCAGTTCTTC. Protein sequence: CASSLRTDSYNEQFF. The full variable domain, with the rest looked up from reference TRBV14 and TRBJ2-1, is EAGVTQFPSHSVIEKGQTVTLRCDPISGHDNLYWYRRVMGKEIKFLLHFVKESKQDESGMPNNRFLAERTGGTYSTLKVQPAELEDSGVYFCASSLRTDSYNEQFFGPGTRLTVL.

In its sample, this clonotype was seen a few times. The rearrangement uses TRBV9 and TRBJ2-4, with 7 bases fitting TRBD1. Germline loops: CDR1 SGDLS, CDR2 YYNGEE. The CDR3 contains 15 residues. Trimming at V came to 4 bases and at J to 4 bases, leaving 8 bases not matched to a gene. In DNA, the CDR3 is TGTGCCAGCAGCTTAAGGGGACAGACAAAAAACATTCAGTACTTC. This codes for CASSLRGQTKNIQYF. The whole variable domain, filled in from reference TRBV9 and TRBJ2-4, reads DSGVTQTPKHLITATGQRVTLRCSPRSGDLSVYWYQQSLDQGLQFLIQYYNGEERAKGNILERFSAQQFPDLHSELNLSSLELGDSALYFCASSLRGQTKNIQYFGAGTRLSVL.

This clonotype has just a few counts. The chain recombines TRBV7-2 with TRBJ2-4, with 12 nucleotides matching TRBD2. V gave up 2 bases and J gave up 0 bases; unmatched junction bases: 2. This CDR3 comprises 17 residues. Germline lookup yields CDR1 SGHTA and CDR2 FQGNSA. The CDR3 DNA sequence: TGTGCCAGCAGCTTACCGGGACTAGCGGGAGCCAAAAACATTCAGTACTTC. It specifies CASSLPGLAGAKNIQYF.

The genes are TRBV11-1 and TRBJ2-5, with a possible D match to TRBD1 (5 bases). The V end was cut by 2 bases, the J end by 4 bases, with 11 bases between. The CDR3 sequence is 14 residues long. Germline V gene data show CDR1 as SGHAT and CDR2 as FQDESV (reference sequence). The CDR3 DNA reads TGTGCCAGCAGCTTAAGCAGGGTCCTAGAGACCCAGTACTTC. The encoded protein is CASSLSRVLETQYF.

The chain employs TRBV7-9 and TRBJ2-7; TRBD2 agrees at 8 bases. Germline V gives CDR1 SEHNR, CDR2 FQNEAQ (reference sequence). The CDR3 length is 17 residues. With 1 base clipped from V and 4 bases from J, the junction kept 12 bases outside the gene matches. CDR3 nucleotide sequence: TGTGCCAGCAGCTTAGTGGAATGGGTCACTAGCGGATACGAGCAGTACTTC. This codes for CASSLVEWVTSGYEQYF.

This clonotype appeared a few times. CDR3 residues: CAISESESLRELFF. As DNA, the CDR3 is TGTGCCATCAGTGAGTCTGAGTCCTTGCGGGAGCTGTTTTTT. V gene TRBV10-3 combines with J gene TRBJ2-2; D is undetermined. The germline V gene encodes CDR1 ENHRY and CDR2 SYGVKD. The CDR3 spans 14 residues. Trimming took 0 bases from V and 9 from J, leaving 11 bases between them.

This clonotype was counted at least ten times. The rearrangement joins TRBV28 to TRBJ2-1; TRBD2 agrees at 11 bases. The CDR3 runs 15 residues. The germline V gene has CDR1 MDHEN and CDR2 SYDVKM. Trimming cost V 5 bases and J 4 bases; bases outside gene matches: 4. The CDR3 nucleotides read TGTGCCAGCAGTCGGACTAGCGGGCGTTACAATGAGCAGTTCTTC. Translation: CASSRTSGRYNEQFF.

This clonotype came up a few times. This chain uses TRBV7-6 with TRBJ2-1; D remains unclear. The CDR3 length is 15 residues. Trimming removed 2 bases from V and 3 bases from J, with 11 bases in between. Germline CDR1 and CDR2: SGHVS and FNYEAQ. The CDR3 reads CASSLKPQGYNEQFF. CDR3 nucleotides: TGTGCCAGCAGCTTAAAGCCCCAAGGCTACAATGAGCAGTTCTTC.

The genes are TRBV4-1 and TRBJ2-2; D not certain. The CDR3 covers 16 residues. Trimming stripped 0 bases from V and 7 bases from J, with 15 bases between. Germline CDR1 and CDR2: MGHRA and YSYEKL. This chain's CDR3 is CASSQEAPRLDGELFF. CDR3 in DNA: TGCGCCAGCAGCCAAGAGGCGCCCAGGTTAGACGGGGAGCTGTTTTTT.

This sequence joins TRBV7-2 and TRBJ1-5; D is unresolved. The CDR3 covers 14 residues. The germline V gene has CDR1 SGHTA and CDR2 FQGNSA. V was pared by 5 bases and J by 2 bases, with 10 bases between. The CDR3, as DNA: TGTGCCAGCAGCCCACAACGGGGCAATCAGCCCCAGCATTTT. Translated, it gives CASSPQRGNQPQHF.